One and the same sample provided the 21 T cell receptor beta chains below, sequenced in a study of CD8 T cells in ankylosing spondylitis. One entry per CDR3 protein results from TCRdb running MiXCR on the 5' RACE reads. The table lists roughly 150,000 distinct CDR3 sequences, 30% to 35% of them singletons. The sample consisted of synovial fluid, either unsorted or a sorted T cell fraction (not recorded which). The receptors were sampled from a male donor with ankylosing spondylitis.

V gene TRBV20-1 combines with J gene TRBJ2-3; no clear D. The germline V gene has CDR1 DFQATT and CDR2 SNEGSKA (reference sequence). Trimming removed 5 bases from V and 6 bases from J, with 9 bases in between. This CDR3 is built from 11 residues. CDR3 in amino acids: CSAWKADTQYF. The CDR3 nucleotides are TGCAGTGCTTGGAAAGCGGATACGCAGTATTTT.

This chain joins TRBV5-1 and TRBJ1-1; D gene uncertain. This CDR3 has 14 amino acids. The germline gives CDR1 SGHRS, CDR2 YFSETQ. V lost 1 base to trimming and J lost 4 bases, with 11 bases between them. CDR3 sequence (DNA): TGCGCCAGCAGCTTGACCTCTGGGAGCACTGAAGCTTTCTTT. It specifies CASSLTSGSTEAFF.

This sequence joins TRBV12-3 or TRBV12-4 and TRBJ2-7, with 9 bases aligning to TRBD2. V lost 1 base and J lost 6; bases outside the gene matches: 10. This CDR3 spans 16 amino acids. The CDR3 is CASSLGVRASGAEQYF. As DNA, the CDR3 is TGTGCCAGCAGTTTAGGAGTTCGCGCTAGCGGGGCCGAGCAGTACTTC.

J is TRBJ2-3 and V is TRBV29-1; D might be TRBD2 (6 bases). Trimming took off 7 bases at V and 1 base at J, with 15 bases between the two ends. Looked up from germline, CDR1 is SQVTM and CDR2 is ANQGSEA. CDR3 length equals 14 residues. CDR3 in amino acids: CSASGGYGTDTQYF. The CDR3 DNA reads TGCAGCGCCTCCGGAGGGTACGGCACAGATACGCAGTATTTT.

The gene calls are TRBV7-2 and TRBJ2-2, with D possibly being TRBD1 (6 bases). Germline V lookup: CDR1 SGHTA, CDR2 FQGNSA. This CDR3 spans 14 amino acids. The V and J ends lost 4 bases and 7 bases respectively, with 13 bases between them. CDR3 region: CASSSQGLVGELFF. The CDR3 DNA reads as TGTGCCAGCAGCTCTCAGGGGCTGGTCGGGGAGCTGTTTTTT. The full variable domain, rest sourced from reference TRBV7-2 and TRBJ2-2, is GAGVSQSPSNKVTEKGKDVELRCDPISGHTALYWYRQSLGQGLEFLIYFQGNSAPDKSGLPSDRFSAERTGGSVSTLTIQRTQQEDSAVYLCASSSQGLVGELFFGEGSRLTVL.

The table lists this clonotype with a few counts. Here the CDR3 reads CASSPRGTVDTQYF. The CDR3 DNA sequence: TGTGCCAGCAGCCCCAGGGGTACGGTAGATACGCAGTATTTT. The chain carries TRBV6-1 and TRBJ2-3; D is perhaps TRBD1 (6 bases). V was shortened by 6 bases and J by 5 bases, with 15 bases between the two germline ends. The CDR3 runs to 14 residues. From germline, CDR1 is MNHNS and CDR2 SASEGT.

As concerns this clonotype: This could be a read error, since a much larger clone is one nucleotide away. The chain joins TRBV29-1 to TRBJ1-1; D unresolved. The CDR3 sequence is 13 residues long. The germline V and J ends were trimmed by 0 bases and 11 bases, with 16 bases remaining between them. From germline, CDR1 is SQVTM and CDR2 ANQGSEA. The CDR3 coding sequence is TGCAGCGTTGAAGATCGAGTCGCAAAGGCGGCTTTCTTT. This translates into CSVEDRVAKAAFF. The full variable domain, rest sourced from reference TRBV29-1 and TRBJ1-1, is SAVISQKPSRDICQRGTSLTIQCQVDSQVTMMFWYRQQPGQSLTLIATANQGSEATYESGFVIDKFPISRPNLTFSTLTVSNMSPEDSSIYLCSVEDRVAKAAFFGQGTRLTVV.

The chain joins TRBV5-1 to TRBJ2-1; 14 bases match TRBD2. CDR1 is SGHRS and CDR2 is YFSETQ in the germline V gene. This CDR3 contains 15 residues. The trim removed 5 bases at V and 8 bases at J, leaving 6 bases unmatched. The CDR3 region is CASREGTSGGHEQFF. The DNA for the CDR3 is TGCGCCAGCAGAGAAGGGACTAGCGGGGGTCATGAGCAGTTCTTC.

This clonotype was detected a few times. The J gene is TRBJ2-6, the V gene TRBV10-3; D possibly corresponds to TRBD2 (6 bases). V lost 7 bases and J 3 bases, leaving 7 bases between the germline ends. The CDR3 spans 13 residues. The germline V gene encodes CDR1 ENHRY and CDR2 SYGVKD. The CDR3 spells CAITGDGANVLTF. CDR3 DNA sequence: TGTGCCATCACGGGGGATGGGGCCAACGTCCTGACTTTC.

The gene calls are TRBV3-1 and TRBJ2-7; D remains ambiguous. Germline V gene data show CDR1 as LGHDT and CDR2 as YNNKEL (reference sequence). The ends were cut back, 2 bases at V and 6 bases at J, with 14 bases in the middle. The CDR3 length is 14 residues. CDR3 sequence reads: CASSQNYRISEQYF. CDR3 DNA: TGTGCCAGCAGCCAAAATTATAGGATCAGCGAGCAGTACTTC.

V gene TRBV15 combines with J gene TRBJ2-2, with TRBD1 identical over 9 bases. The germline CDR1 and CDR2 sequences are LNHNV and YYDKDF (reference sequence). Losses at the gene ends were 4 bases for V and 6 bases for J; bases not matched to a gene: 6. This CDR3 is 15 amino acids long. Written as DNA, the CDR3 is TGTGCCACCAGCATACGGGACAGGGAGGCCGGGGAGCTGTTTTTT. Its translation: CATSIRDREAGELFF.

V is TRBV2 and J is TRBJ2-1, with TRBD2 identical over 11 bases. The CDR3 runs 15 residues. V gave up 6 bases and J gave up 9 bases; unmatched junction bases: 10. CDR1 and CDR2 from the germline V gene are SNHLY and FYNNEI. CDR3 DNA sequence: TGTGCCAGCAGGCTACAGGCTAGCGGGGGGTTTGAGCAGTTCTTC. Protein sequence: CASRLQASGGFEQFF.

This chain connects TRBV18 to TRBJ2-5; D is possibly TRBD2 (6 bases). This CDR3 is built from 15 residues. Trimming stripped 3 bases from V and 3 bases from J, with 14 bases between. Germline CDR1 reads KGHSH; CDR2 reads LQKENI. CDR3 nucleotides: TGTGCCAGCTCACCTGGGACTGCCTTTGAAGAGACCCAGTACTTC. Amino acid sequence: CASSPGTAFEETQYF.

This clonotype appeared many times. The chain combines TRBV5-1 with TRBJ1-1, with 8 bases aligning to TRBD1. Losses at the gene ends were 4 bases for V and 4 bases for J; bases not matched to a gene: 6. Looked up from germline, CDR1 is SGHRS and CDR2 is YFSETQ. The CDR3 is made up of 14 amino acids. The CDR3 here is CASSTQGAGTEAFF. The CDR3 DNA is TGCGCCAGCAGCACCCAGGGGGCCGGCACTGAAGCTTTCTTT.

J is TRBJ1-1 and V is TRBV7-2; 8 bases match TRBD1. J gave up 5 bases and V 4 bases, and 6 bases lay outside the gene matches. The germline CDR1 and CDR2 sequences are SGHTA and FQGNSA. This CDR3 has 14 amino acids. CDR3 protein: CASSSHRGWTEAFF. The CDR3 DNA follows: TGTGCCAGCAGCTCTCACAGGGGGTGGACTGAAGCTTTCTTT.

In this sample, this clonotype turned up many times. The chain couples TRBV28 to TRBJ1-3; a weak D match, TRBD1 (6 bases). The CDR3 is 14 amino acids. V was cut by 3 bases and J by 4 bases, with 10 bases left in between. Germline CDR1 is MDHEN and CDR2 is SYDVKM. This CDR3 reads CASSFGGGGNTIYF. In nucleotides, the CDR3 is TGTGCCAGCAGTTTCGGGGGCGGCGGAAACACCATATATTTT.

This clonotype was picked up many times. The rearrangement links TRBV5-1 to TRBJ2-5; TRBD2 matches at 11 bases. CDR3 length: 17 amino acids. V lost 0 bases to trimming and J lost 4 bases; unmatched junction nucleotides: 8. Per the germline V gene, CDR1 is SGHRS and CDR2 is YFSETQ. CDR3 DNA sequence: TGCGCCAGCAGCTTGGCCATATTGGGGACTAGCGGAGAGACCCAGTACTTC. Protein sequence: CASSLAILGTSGETQYF.

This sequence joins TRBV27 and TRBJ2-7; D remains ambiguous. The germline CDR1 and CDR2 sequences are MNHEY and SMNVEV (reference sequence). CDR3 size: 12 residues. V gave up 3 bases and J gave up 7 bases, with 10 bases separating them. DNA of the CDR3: TGTGCCAGCAGTTTCCTAGGAGAGGAGCAGTACTTC. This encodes CASSFLGEEQYF.

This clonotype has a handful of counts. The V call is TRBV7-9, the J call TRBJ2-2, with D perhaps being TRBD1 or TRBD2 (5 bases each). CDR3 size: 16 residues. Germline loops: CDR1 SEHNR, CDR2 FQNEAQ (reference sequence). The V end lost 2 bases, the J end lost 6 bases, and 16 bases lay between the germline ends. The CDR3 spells CASSLFGAGSSGELFF. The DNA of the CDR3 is TGTGCCAGCAGCTTATTCGGGGCAGGGAGCTCCGGGGAGCTGTTTTTT.

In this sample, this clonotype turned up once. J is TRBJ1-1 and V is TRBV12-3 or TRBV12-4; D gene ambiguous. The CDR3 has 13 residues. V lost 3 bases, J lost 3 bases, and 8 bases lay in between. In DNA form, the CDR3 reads TGTGCCAGCAGTTTGGGCAGGCACACTGAAGCTTTCTTT. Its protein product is CASSLGRHTEAFF.

CDR3 in DNA: TGTGCCAGCAGCTTCAGGACAGTGACTGAAAAACTGTTTTTT. Residues: CASSFRTVTEKLFF. This chain joins TRBV7-9 and TRBJ1-4, with D possibly matching TRBD1 (6 bases). The CDR3 runs 14 residues. CDR1 is SEHNR and CDR2 is FQNEAQ in the germline V gene (reference sequence). V was trimmed by 3 bases and J by 7 bases, leaving 12 bases between them.